The TCR beta chain described here comes from a study of T cell responses to AZD1222 COVID-19 vaccine. The protocol was immunoSEQ multiplex PCR, while the TCRdb copy is restricted to in-frame clones and leaves out a portion. The top ten hold 3.1% of the sample, which has about 130,000 clones, approximately 94% seen once. Germline V CDR1 and CDR2: MNHNS, SASEGT. Between the trimmed V and J ends, which lost 0 bases and 4 bases, there was a span of 9 bases. The CDR3 is made up of 14 amino acids. This chain links TRBV6-1 with TRBJ1-2, with unresolved D. Sequencing was performed on peripheral blood, taken on day 0 of AZD1222 vaccination. This TCR was sampled from an adult in good health. The chain's CDR3 is CASSEAATLYGYTF. The DNA for the CDR3 is TGTGCCAGCAGTGAAGCGGCGACTCTCTATGGCTACACCTTC.